The 5 T cell receptor beta chains presented below share a single source sample, sequenced in a study of cytomegalovirus exposure and HLA in healthy donors. 13 Jbeta primers and 60 Vbeta primers were used for the PCR. Assay: immunoSEQ multiplex PCR; the TCRdb copy retains only in-frame clones and omits some. The profile shows hundreds of thousands of clones, around 80% of them singletons. The source material was PBMCs. The origin of the receptors is a woman aged 55-70 years in good health and CMV-seropositive.

The V call is TRBV5-1, the J call TRBJ2-7; possibly TRBD2 for D (6 bases). Germline lookup yields CDR1 SGHRS and CDR2 YFSETQ. V dropped 0 bases and J dropped 5 bases, with 15 bases sitting between them. The CDR3 consists of 15 residues. The CDR3 DNA reads as TGCGCCAGCAGCTTGGGTGCTGCGGGGTCCCACGAGCAGTACTTC. It yields the protein CASSLGAAGSHEQYF.

Concerning this clone: The junction departs from the called germline gene at one end, perhaps through a read error. The CDR3 DNA follows: TGCGCCAGCAGCCAAAAGGAGACGGTTTACGAGCAGTACTTC. It codes for CASSQKETVYEQYF. The chain uses TRBV5-5 and TRBJ2-7; D is uncertain. The CDR3 extends over 14 amino acids. Germline values: CDR1 SGHKS, CDR2 YYEKEE (reference sequence).

V is TRBV5-1 and J is TRBJ2-3; 8 nucleotides line up with TRBD2. There are 14 residues in the CDR3. Germline V gene data show CDR1 as SGHRS and CDR2 as YFSETQ. V dropped 3 bases and J dropped 4; count of bases not matched to a gene: 4. CDR3 coding DNA: TGCGCCAGCAGCTCCGGGGGGGCCTCAGATACGCAGTATTTT. Translating gives CASSSGGASDTQYF.

The chain employs TRBV2 and TRBJ2-3; D call uncertain. CDR1 is SNHLY, CDR2 FYNNEI, per germline. Deletions cut 3 bases from V and 7 bases from J, with 8 bases between. The CDR3 spans 12 residues. The CDR3 nucleotides are TGTGCCAGCAGTGAGACTCCCCATACGCAGTATTTT. The encoded protein is CASSETPHTQYF.

CDR3 sequence: CASSLVGGWETQYF. Here the CDR3 DNA reads TGTGCCAGCAGCTTGGTGGGGGGTTGGGAGACCCAGTACTTC. This chain connects TRBV5-6 to TRBJ2-5; possible D gene TRBD2, 6 bases. The CDR3 is 14 residues long. Germline V CDR1 and CDR2: SGHDT, YYEEEE. V was clipped by 0 bases and J by 5 bases, with 11 bases between them.